This TCR beta chain comes out of a study of T cells in Graves' hyperthyroidism and ophthalmopathy (dated by TCRdb to the late 2010s). Concerning the study at large: To identify TCR V-J signatures that set the groups apart, the researchers used a discovery cohort of more than 95 patients, made up of approximately 43 with Graves' ophthalmopathy and 57 with stable Graves' hyperthyroidism. Whether ophthalmopathy could be predicted prospectively was tested in an independent validation cohort made up of under 20 hyperthyroidism patients plus 17 patients who later progressed to ophthalmopathy. For training and testing, the 100 or so patients in the discovery cohort were randomly divided in a 7:3 ratio. In more than five Graves' hyperthyroidism patients, the study also compared T-cell repertoires from thyroid tissue with T-cell repertoires from blood. Following sampling, methimazole starting at 30 mg daily was given to hyperthyroidism patients, and high-dose intravenous methylprednisolone was given to ophthalmopathy patients. TCR Vbeta CDR3 sequencing of around 130 peripheral blood samples (over 40 ophthalmopathy, roughly 74 hyperthyroidism and approximately 17 progressor patients) is reported in the paper.

A note on this clonotype: Its antigen is still unknown. This may arise from a read error, as a much more abundant clone is one base away.

The study excluded patients with uncontrolled infections, other autoimmune diseases, pregnancy or lactation. Clinical symptoms, serum thyroxine and TRAb, thyroid ultrasound, and orbital computed tomography formed the basis for the diagnoses. Total RNA was extracted using Trizol reagent, and RNA quality was assessed on an Agilent 2100 Bioanalyzer. Beyond this particular receptor, the publication reports: In cross-validation, a model built on a 13 V-J signature told ophthalmopathy apart from stable hyperthyroidism with under 90% sensitivity and about 81% specificity, and in testing the same model reached 80%/75%. No statistical method was used to fix the sample size in advance, and group allocation was not hidden from the investigators. In validation, progression to ophthalmopathy was predicted by the model with 70% to 71% sensitivity and around 76% specificity, a median of approximately 6.5 months before onset. Blood samples also contained most of the expanded thyroid clonotypes (frequency above 0.001), which suggests that blood repertoires may reflect thyroid immune responses.

The germline V gene encodes CDR1 MNHNY and CDR2 SVGAGI (reference sequence). Taken from cysteine to phenylalanine, the CDR3 has 14 residues. The kept DNA is CDR3 alone, 42 bases in frame from the first base. Cut back by 7 bases and 3 bases, the V and J ends lie 16 bases apart. The TCR beta CDR3 regions were amplified from the RNA transcripts. A first-round RT-PCR of the TCR CDR3 used the HTBI primer set with the Qiagen OneStep RT-PCR kit. Libraries were constructed in a second round of multiplex PCR, after which size selection and purification were performed. Sequencing of the libraries was done on an Illumina HiSeq2000 using paired-end 100 bp reads. For the original study's pipeline: SOAPnuke was used to process the raw data, removing reads that contained adapters or uncalled bases, had a mean Phred below 15, or lacked an exact match to the constant primer or identifier. COPE v1.2.5 was used to merge the high-quality paired reads, and each unique nucleotide sequence was defined as a clonotype. MiTCR v1.1 was used to align the clonotypes against IMGT TRBV, TRBD and TRBJ reference segments. The analysis was restricted to V-J combinations with a frequency above 0.0001, which together covered 99.2% of the repertoires. The TCS score was defined as F50 (clonal expansion) divided by E x V (chaos), with BLOSUM62-based TCRdist calculated between CDR3 peptides within each V-J. Welch's t-statistics and random forest reduced fewer than 550 V-J features to 10 to 15, which were used in a naive Bayes classifier (R e1071). Thyroid-blood repertoire similarity was quantified with the Morisita-Horn index. Through fastp at Q25 and MiXCR, TCRdb rebuilt clones from the public reads, retaining in-frame beta chains. Every distinct CDR3 protein forms one entry, paired with its most common genes and DNA. The V and J calls were determined by TCRdb, not by the authors. The sample includes over 500,000 distinct CDR3 sequences, with around 43% observed a single time. The ten biggest clones cover about two fifths of the sample.

Sequences were obtained from peripheral blood or thyroid tissue (not recorded which). This sequence uses TRBV6-6 and TRBJ2-7, with the D gene uncertain. The TCR originated in an adult woman with Graves' disease, either hyperthyroidism or ophthalmopathy (not recorded which). DNA sequence: TGTGCCAGCACCAGTGCTAGAAACGACTACGAGCAGTACTTC. This is translated as CASTSARNDYEQYF.